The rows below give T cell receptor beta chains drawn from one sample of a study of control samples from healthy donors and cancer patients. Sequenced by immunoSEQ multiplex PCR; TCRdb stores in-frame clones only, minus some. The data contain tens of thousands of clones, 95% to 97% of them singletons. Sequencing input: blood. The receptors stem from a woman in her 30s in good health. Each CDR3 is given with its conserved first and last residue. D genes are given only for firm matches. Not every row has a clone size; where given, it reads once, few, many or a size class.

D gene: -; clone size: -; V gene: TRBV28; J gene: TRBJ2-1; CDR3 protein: CASSLGGSSYNEQFF; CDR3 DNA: TGTGCCAGCAGTTTAGGGGGGAGCTCCTACAATGAGCAGTTCTTC
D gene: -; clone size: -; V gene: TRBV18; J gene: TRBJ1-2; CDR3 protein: CASSPDSNYGYTF; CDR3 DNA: TGTGCCAGCTCACCAGACAGTAACTATGGCTACACCTTC
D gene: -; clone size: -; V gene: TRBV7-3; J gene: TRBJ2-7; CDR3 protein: CASSLVPGSYEQYF; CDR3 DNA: TGTGCCAGCAGCTTAGTCCCGGGCTCCTACGAGCAGTACTTC
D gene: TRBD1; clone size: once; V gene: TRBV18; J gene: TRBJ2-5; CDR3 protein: CASSRDSPYQEAQYF; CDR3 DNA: TGTGCCAGCTCACGGGACAGCCCGTACCAAGAGGCCCAGTACTTC
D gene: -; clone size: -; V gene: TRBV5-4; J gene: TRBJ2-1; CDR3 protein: CARSLAGLLLEGGRNEQFF; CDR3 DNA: TGTGCCCGCAGCTTGGCGGGGCTGCTCCTCGAGGGGGGGAGAAATGAGCAGTTCTTC
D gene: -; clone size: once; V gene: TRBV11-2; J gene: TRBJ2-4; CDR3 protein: CASSSREVKNIQYF; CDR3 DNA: TGTGCCAGCAGCTCCAGGGAGGTCAAAAACATTCAGTACTTC
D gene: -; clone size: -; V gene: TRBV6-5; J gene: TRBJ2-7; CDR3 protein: CASPGPSEQYF; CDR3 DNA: TGTGCCAGCCCCGGGCCCTCCGAGCAGTACTTC
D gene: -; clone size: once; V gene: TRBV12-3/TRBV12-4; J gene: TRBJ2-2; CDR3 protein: CASSFRTGELFF; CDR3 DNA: TGTGCCAGCAGTTTCAGGACCGGGGAGCTGTTTTTT
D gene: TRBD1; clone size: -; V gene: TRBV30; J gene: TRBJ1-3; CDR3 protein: CASTPGDSRNTIYF; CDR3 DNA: TGTGCCTCGACGCCGGGGGACAGTCGAAACACCATATATTTT
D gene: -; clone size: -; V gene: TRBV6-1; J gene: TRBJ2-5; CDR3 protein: CASSESQARMETQYF; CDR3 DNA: TGTGCCAGCAGTGAAAGCCAGGCCAGGATGGAGACCCAGTACTTC
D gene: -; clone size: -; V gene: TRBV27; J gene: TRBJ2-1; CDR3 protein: CASSPPSNNEQFF; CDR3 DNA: TGTGCCAGCAGTCCCCCCTCCAACAATGAGCAGTTCTTC
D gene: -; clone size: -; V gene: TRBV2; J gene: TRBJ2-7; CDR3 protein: CASSESPRREQYF; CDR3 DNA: TGTGCCAGCAGTGAAAGTCCCAGAAGGGAGCAGTACTTC
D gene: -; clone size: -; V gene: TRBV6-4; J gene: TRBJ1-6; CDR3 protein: CASRTEPGDYGRLNSPLHF; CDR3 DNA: TGTGCCAGCAGAACGGAGCCTGGGGATTACGGGAGGCTGAATTCACCCCTCCACTTT
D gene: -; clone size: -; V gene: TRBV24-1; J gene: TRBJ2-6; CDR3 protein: CATSGNQGFGANVLTF; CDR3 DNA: TGTGCCACCAGTGGAAATCAGGGCTTTGGGGCCAACGTCCTGACTTTC
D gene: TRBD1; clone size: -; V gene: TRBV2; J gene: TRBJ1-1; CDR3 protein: CASSAGQEAFF; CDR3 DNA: TGTGCCAGCAGCGCGGGACAGGAAGCTTTCTTT
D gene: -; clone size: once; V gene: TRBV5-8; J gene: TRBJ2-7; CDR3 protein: CASSSPIGRNEQYF; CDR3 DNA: TGTGCCAGCAGCTCACCGATAGGGAGAAACGAGCAGTACTTC
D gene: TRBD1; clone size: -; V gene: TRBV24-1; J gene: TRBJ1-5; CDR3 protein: CATSDARDRGGDQPQHF; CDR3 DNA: TGTGCCACCAGTGACGCACGGGACAGGGGAGGCGATCAGCCCCAGCATTTT
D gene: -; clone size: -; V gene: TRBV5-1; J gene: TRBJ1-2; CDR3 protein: CASSYGGDYGYTF; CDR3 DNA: TGCGCCAGCAGCTACGGGGGTGACTATGGCTACACCTTC
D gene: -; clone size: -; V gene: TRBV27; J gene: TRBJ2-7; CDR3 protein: CASSFRPGPGPYEQYF; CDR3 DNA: TGTGCCAGCAGTTTTAGGCCCGGACCGGGCCCTTACGAGCAGTACTTC
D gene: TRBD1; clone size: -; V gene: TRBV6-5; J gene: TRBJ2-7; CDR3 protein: CASRDRATYEQYF; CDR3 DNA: TGTGCCAGCAGAGACAGGGCCACCTACGAGCAGTACTTC
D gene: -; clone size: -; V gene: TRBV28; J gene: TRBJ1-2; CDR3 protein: CASSFGGGARDYGYTF; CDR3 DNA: TGTGCCAGCAGTTTTGGGGGGGGCGCTAGGGACTATGGCTACACCTTC
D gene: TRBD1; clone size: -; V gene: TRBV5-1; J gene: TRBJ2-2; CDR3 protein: CASSPRQGATGELFF; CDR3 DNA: TGCGCCAGCAGCCCAAGACAGGGCGCCACCGGGGAGCTGTTTTTT
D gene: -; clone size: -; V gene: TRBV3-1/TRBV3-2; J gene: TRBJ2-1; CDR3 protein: CASSHRPGTNYNEQFF; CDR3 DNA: TGTGCCAGCAGCCACCGCCCCGGGACAAACTACAATGAGCAGTTCTTC
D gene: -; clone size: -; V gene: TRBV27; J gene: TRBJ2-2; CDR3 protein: CASSPLLGVNTGELFF; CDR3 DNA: TGTGCCAGCAGTCCTCTGTTAGGTGTTAACACCGGGGAGCTGTTTTTT
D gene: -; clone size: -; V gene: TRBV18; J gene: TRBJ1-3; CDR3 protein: CASSPLSDPGNTIYF; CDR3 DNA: TGTGCCAGCTCACCACTAAGCGACCCTGGAAACACCATATATTTT
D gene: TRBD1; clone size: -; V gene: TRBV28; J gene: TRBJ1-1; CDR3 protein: CAVETGRFRNTEAFF; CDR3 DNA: TGTGCCGTGGAGACAGGGAGGTTTCGGAACACTGAAGCTTTCTTT
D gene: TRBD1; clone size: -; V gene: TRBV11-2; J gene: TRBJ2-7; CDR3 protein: CASSLPFLDGQAYEQYF; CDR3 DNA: TGTGCCAGCAGCCTCCCCTTTCTGGACGGACAGGCCTACGAGCAGTACTTC
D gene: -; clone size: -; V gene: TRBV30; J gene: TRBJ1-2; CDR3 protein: CAWSPVERRYYGYTF; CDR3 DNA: TGTGCCTGGAGCCCCGTGGAAAGGAGGTACTATGGCTACACCTTC
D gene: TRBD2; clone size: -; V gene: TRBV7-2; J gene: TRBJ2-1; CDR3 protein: CASSGTSGRAFDEQFF; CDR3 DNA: TGTGCCAGCAGTGGGACTAGCGGGAGGGCCTTCGATGAGCAGTTCTTC
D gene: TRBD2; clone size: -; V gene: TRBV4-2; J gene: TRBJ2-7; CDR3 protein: CASSQGSGGAGEQYF; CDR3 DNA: TGTGCCAGCAGCCAGGGATCGGGGGGGGCAGGCGAGCAGTACTTC
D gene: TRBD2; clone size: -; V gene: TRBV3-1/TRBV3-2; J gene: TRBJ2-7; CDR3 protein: CASSPSLSGSSYEQYF; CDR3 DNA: TGTGCCAGCAGCCCTTCGTTGAGCGGGAGCTCCTACGAGCAGTACTTC
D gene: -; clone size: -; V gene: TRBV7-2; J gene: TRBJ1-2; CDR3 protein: CASSLGLLGAYGYTF; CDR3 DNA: TGTGCCAGCAGCTTAGGACTTTTGGGGGCCTATGGCTACACCTTC
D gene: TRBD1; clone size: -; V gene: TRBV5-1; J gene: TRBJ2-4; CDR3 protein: CASSEGQGADIQYF; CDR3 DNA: TGCGCCAGCAGCGAAGGACAGGGAGCAGACATTCAGTACTTC
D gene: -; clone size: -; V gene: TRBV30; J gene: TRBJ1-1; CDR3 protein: CAWSSGLNTEAFF; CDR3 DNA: TGTGCCTGGAGTTCCGGGCTGAACACTGAAGCTTTCTTT
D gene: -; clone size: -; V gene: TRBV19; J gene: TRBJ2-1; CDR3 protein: CASSPLGSSYNEQFF; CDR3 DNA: TGTGCCAGTAGTCCCCTAGGTAGCTCCTACAATGAGCAGTTCTTC
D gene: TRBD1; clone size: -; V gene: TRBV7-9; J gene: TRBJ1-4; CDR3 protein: CASSSRGRMGEKLFF; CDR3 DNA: TGTGCCAGCAGCTCAAGGGGGCGGATGGGTGAAAAACTGTTTTTT
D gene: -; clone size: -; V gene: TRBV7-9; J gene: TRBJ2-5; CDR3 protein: CASSVRRTGQETQYF; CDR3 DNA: TGTGCCAGCAGCGTAAGACGGACCGGGCAAGAGACCCAGTACTTC
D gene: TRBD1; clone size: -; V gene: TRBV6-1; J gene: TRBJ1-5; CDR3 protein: CASSERDRVGQPQHF; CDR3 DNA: TGTGCCAGCAGTGAAAGGGACAGGGTGGGTCAGCCCCAGCATTTT
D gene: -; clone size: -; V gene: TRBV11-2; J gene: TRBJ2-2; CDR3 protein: CASSFKNTGELFF; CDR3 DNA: TGTGCCAGCAGCTTTAAGAACACCGGGGAGCTGTTTTTT
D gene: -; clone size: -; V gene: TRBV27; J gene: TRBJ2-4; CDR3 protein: CASTPLGEVNIQYF; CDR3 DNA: TGTGCCAGCACCCCCCTCGGGGAGGTAAACATTCAGTACTTC
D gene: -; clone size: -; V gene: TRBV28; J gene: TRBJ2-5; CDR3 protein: CASSWTSKGEETQYF; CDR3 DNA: TGTGCCAGCAGTTGGACTAGTAAGGGGGAAGAGACCCAGTACTTC
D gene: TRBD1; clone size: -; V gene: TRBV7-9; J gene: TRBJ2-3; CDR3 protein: CASSRTGGTDTQYF; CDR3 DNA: TGTGCCAGCAGCCGGACAGGGGGCACAGATACGCAGTATTTT
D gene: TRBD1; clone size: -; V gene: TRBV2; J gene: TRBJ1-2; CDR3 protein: CASSEQPLQGAGAYGYTF; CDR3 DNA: TGTGCCAGCAGTGAACAGCCATTACAGGGGGCTGGGGCCTATGGCTACACCTTC
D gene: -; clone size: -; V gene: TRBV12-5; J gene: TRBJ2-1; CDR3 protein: CASVRPESSYNEQFF; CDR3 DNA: TGTGCTAGTGTTAGGCCTGAGAGCTCCTACAATGAGCAGTTCTTC
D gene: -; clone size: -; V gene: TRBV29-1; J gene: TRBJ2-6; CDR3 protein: CSAWLSSGANVLTF; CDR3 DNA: TGCAGCGCCTGGCTTAGCTCTGGGGCCAACGTCCTGACTTTC
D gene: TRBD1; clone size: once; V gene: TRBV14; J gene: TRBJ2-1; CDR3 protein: CASSIHLTGVNEQFF; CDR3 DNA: TGTGCCAGCAGCATACACCTAACAGGGGTCAATGAGCAGTTCTTC